These 21 T cell receptor beta chains share one sample of origin, sequenced in a study of spatial heterogeneity in lung cancer. Time point defined: sample taken at primary tumor resection. TCRdb re-derived calls from the 5' RACE reads in MiXCR, one entry per CDR3 protein. This sample has roughly 80,000 distinct CDR3 sequences, with roughly 8% found just once. Specimen: PBMCs, collected at surgery. The source of these receptors is a male donor with early-stage non-small cell lung cancer.

This chain connects TRBV5-1 to TRBJ2-7; 10 bases line up with TRBD1. J lost 4 bases, V lost 4 bases, and 8 bases had no gene match. Germline V gene lookup returns CDR1 SGHRS and CDR2 YFSETQ. This CDR3 contains 15 residues. The CDR3 reads CASSPGTGVAYEQYF. CDR3 bases: TGCGCCAGCAGCCCCGGGACAGGGGTTGCTTACGAGCAGTACTTC.

The CDR3 spells CASSYSGLGGTEAFF. Written as DNA, the CDR3 is TGTGCCAGCAGTTACTCTGGCCTGGGGGGCACTGAAGCTTTCTTT. The chain combines TRBV6-2 or TRBV6-3 with TRBJ1-1, with D perhaps TRBD1 (5 bases). CDR1 is MNHEY, CDR2 SVGEGT, per germline. The ends were cut back, 0 bases at V and 4 bases at J, with 12 bases in the middle. The CDR3 loop spans 15 amino acids.

This clonotype appeared many times. V and J are TRBV5-5 and TRBJ1-4, with D perhaps TRBD1 (5 bases). There are 21 residues in the CDR3. Germline loops: CDR1 SGHKS, CDR2 YYEKEE (reference sequence). Trimming stripped 4 bases from V and 4 bases from J, with 32 bases between. The CDR3 DNA follows: TGTGCCAGCAGCCCTCCGTTCGGGTATGGACAAGGACCCTGGGGTAATGAAAAACTGTTTTTT. Its protein is CASSPPFGYGQGPWGNEKLFF.

This clonotype appeared a few times. The chain couples TRBV6-6 to TRBJ2-5; tentatively, D is TRBD2 (6 bases). The V and J ends lost 8 bases and 2 bases respectively, with 15 bases between them. The germline V gene encodes CDR1 MNHNY and CDR2 SVGAGI (reference sequence). The CDR3 is 14 residues long. CDR3 DNA sequence: TGTGCCAGCCGGGGAGGTTCCCTACAAGAGACCCAGTACTTC. Translating gives CASRGGSLQETQYF.

This clonotype was counted ten times or more. V and J are TRBV20-1 and TRBJ2-1; D uncertain. CDR3 length: 13 amino acids. V was shortened by 4 bases and J by 6 bases, with 13 bases between the two germline ends. CDR1 is DFQATT and CDR2 is SNEGSKA in the germline V gene (reference sequence). The CDR3 DNA sequence: TGCAGTGCTAATCTTGTCCTCAGCAATGAGCAGTTCTTC. Translating gives CSANLVLSNEQFF.

Ten or more counts support this clonotype. The chain joins TRBV5-1 to TRBJ2-1; the D gene could be TRBD1 or TRBD2 (5 bases each). Per the germline V gene, CDR1 is SGHRS and CDR2 is YFSETQ. V was trimmed by 2 bases and J by 5 bases, leaving 14 bases between them. CDR3 length equals 15 residues. The CDR3 is CASSFGTPVDNEQFF. CDR3 coding DNA: TGCGCCAGCAGCTTTGGGACCCCTGTCGACAATGAGCAGTTCTTC.

This clonotype was found a few times. The rearrangement joins TRBV14 to TRBJ1-2, with D maybe TRBD1 (6 bases). This CDR3 has 15 residues. Deletions cut 4 bases from V and 6 bases from J, with 18 bases between. The germline CDR1 and CDR2 sequences are SGHDN and FVKESK. The CDR3: CASSPWTASFHGYTF. The CDR3 region has the DNA TGTGCCAGCAGCCCGTGGACAGCCTCATTCCATGGCTACACCTTC.

At least ten counts were recorded for this clonotype. The chain joins TRBV9 to TRBJ1-2; TRBD1 matches 7 bases. The trim removed 4 bases at V and 4 bases at J, leaving 10 bases unmatched. Germline-derived CDR1 and CDR2 are SGDLS and YYNGEE. This CDR3 contains 15 residues. CDR3 sequence (DNA): TGTGCCAGCAGCCTAGGAGGGACAGCGGGCTATGGCTACACCTTC. This encodes CASSLGGTAGYGYTF.

By its share, this clonotype is medium-sized. The chain joins TRBV4-3 to TRBJ1-2, with D maybe TRBD1 (5 bases). The CDR3 extends over 17 amino acids. Germline CDR1 is LGHNA and CDR2 is YSLEER. The V end was cut by 0 bases, the J end by 4 bases, with 18 bases between. CDR3 DNA: TGCGCCAGCAGCCAAGAAAGCGACAGTGGGCTGCCCTATGGCTACACCTTC. It encodes CASSQESDSGLPYGYTF.

The chain is built from TRBV2 and TRBJ2-1, with 8 bases aligning to TRBD2. Germline V gene sequence: CDR1 SNHLY, CDR2 FYNNEI. CDR3 size: 16 residues. The junction had 3 bases not matched to a gene; V was cut back by 0 bases and J by 2 bases. CDR3 nucleotide sequence: TGTGCCAGCAGTGAAGCGCTTAGCGGGACCTACAATGAGCAGTTCTTC. Translation: CASSEALSGTYNEQFF.

This clonotype was observed at least ten times. The V gene is TRBV9, the J gene TRBJ2-7, with 9 bases lining up with TRBD1. Germline V CDR1 and CDR2: SGDLS, YYNGEE. The CDR3 totals 15 residues. J gave up 0 bases and V 4 bases, and 5 bases lay outside the gene matches. CDR3 loop: CASSFRTGASYEQYF. In DNA form, the CDR3 reads TGTGCCAGCAGCTTCCGGACAGGGGCCTCCTACGAGCAGTACTTC.

The V call is TRBV30, the J call TRBJ2-7; D is tentatively TRBD1 or TRBD2 (5 bases each). V dropped 7 bases and J dropped 0 bases, with 13 bases sitting between them. The germline gives CDR1 GTSNPN, CDR2 SVGIG (reference sequence). CDR3 size: 13 residues. CDR3 protein: CASRAGSSYEQYF. CDR3 nucleotides: TGTGCCTCCCGAGCAGGGAGCTCCTACGAGCAGTACTTC.

This chain connects TRBV5-1 to TRBJ2-6, with D uncertain. The length of the CDR3 is 15 residues. CDR1 and CDR2 (germline): SGHRS, YFSETQ. V lost 0 bases and J 8 bases, leaving 12 bases between the germline ends. The CDR3: CASSLEDPGTNVLTF. For the CDR3, the DNA is TGCGCCAGCAGCTTGGAGGACCCTGGCACCAACGTCCTGACTTTC.

CDR3 sequence: CASSYGHRTTNEKLFF. The CDR3 DNA reads TGTGCCAGCAGTTACGGTCACCGGACCACTAATGAAAAACTGTTTTTT. The chain couples TRBV6-6 to TRBJ1-4; no clear D. The CDR3 sequence is 16 residues long. V lost 2 bases and J 2 bases, leaving 12 bases between the germline ends. Germline V gene lookup returns CDR1 MNHNY and CDR2 SVGAGI (reference sequence).

Many counts were recorded for this clonotype. The CDR3 loop reads CASSLIGQAHEQYF. DNA of the CDR3: TGTGCCAGCAGCCTGATCGGACAGGCCCACGAGCAGTACTTC. The J gene is TRBJ2-7, the V gene TRBV13, with 7 nucleotides matching TRBD1. The CDR3 consists of 14 residues. The germline V gene has CDR1 PRHDT and CDR2 FYEKMQ (reference sequence). Germline trimming cut 5 bases from V and 5 bases from J; bases unmatched to any gene: 9.

This clonotype has a handful of counts. CDR3 protein: CASSLGVASTTPYNEQFF. The CDR3 coding sequence is TGTGCCAGCAGCTTGGGGGTTGCTAGCACCACACCTTACAATGAGCAGTTCTTC. The rearrangement links TRBV5-6 to TRBJ2-1; D is possibly TRBD2 (5 bases). There are 18 residues in the CDR3. Germline CDR1 SGHDT, CDR2 YYEEEE. V gave up 0 bases and J gave up 4 bases, with 20 bases separating them. Drawing the rest from reference TRBV5-6 and TRBJ2-1, the complete variable domain is DAGVTQSPTHLIKTRGQQVTLRCSPKSGHDTVSWYQQALGQGPQFIFQYYEEEERQRGNFPDRFSGHQFPNYSSELNVNALLLGDSALYLCASSLGVASTTPYNEQFFGPGTRLTVL.

This clonotype occurred many times. V and J are TRBV9 and TRBJ2-7, with D possibly matching TRBD2 (6 bases). V lost 4 bases, J lost 0 bases, and 14 bases lay in between. CDR3 size: 15 residues. Germline assignment: CDR1 SGDLS and CDR2 YYNGEE. In DNA, the CDR3 is TGTGCCAGCAGCCCCGGGCGGGGCCTCTCCTACGAGCAGTACTTC. Encoded protein: CASSPGRGLSYEQYF.

The V gene is TRBV7-9, the J gene TRBJ1-4; D gene unclear. This CDR3 has 13 residues. The germline CDR1 and CDR2 sequences are SEHNR and FQNEAQ (reference sequence). Trimming removed 1 base from V and 3 bases from J, with 3 bases in between. The CDR3, as DNA: TGTGCCAGCAGCTTAGTTTCTAATGAAAAACTGTTTTTT. Translating gives CASSLVSNEKLFF.

In its sample, this clonotype was seen a few times. The J gene is TRBJ1-1, the V gene TRBV2; TRBD1 agrees at 8 bases. The CDR3 consists of 17 residues. Germline V lookup: CDR1 SNHLY, CDR2 FYNNEI. The V segment lost 4 bases and the J segment 1 base; nucleotides outside the gene matches: 11. CDR3 coding DNA: TGTGCCAGCAGTGTGGGGGGGACAGGAAAGAGGAACACTGAAGCTTTCTTT. As protein: CASSVGGTGKRNTEAFF.

The chain carries TRBV20-1 and TRBJ2-7; weak D call: TRBD2 (6 bases). Between the trimmed V and J ends, which lost 0 bases and 0 bases, there was a span of 9 bases. Per the germline V gene, CDR1 is DFQATT and CDR2 is SNEGSKA (reference sequence). This CDR3 has 14 amino acids. CDR3 region: CSAREGGTSYEQYF. The DNA for the CDR3 is TGCAGTGCTAGAGAAGGCGGGACCTCCTACGAGCAGTACTTC.

This clonotype was found a few times. The chain combines TRBV2 with TRBJ1-2; D is ambiguous. Germline CDR1 reads SNHLY; CDR2 reads FYNNEI. The CDR3 length is 13 residues. Trimming cost V 4 bases and J 5 bases, with 11 bases left between them. The CDR3 DNA reads as TGTGCCAGCAGTGCCGGGCCTCGATATGGCTACACCTTC. This codes for CASSAGPRYGYTF.